The subject of this entry is one T cell receptor (beta chain). Its cognate antigen is unknown. CDR3 length: 14 amino acids. V was pared by 4 bases and J by 9 bases, with 4 bases of the junction left unmatched. CDR1 is SEHNR, CDR2 FQNEAQ, per germline (reference sequence). The sample originates from a study of shared clonotypes between healthy human individuals. Study findings and constraints: Estimated richness values were generally larger in naive subsets than in memory subsets.

TCRdb's table, derived via immunoSEQ multiplex PCR, lists solely in-frame clones and lacks some. The sample shows some 2,100,000 clones, approximately 95% of them seen only once. This rearrangement joins TRBV7-9 to TRBJ1-6, with TRBD1 matching 9 bases. Sequencing was performed on naive CD4+ T cells sorted from blood. The subset here: CD45RA+ positively selected. This receptor was identified in a young man in good health. The chain's CDR3 is CASSSTGQGSPLHF. CDR3 DNA sequence: TGTGCCAGCAGCTCTACGGGACAGGGTTCACCCCTCCACTTT.